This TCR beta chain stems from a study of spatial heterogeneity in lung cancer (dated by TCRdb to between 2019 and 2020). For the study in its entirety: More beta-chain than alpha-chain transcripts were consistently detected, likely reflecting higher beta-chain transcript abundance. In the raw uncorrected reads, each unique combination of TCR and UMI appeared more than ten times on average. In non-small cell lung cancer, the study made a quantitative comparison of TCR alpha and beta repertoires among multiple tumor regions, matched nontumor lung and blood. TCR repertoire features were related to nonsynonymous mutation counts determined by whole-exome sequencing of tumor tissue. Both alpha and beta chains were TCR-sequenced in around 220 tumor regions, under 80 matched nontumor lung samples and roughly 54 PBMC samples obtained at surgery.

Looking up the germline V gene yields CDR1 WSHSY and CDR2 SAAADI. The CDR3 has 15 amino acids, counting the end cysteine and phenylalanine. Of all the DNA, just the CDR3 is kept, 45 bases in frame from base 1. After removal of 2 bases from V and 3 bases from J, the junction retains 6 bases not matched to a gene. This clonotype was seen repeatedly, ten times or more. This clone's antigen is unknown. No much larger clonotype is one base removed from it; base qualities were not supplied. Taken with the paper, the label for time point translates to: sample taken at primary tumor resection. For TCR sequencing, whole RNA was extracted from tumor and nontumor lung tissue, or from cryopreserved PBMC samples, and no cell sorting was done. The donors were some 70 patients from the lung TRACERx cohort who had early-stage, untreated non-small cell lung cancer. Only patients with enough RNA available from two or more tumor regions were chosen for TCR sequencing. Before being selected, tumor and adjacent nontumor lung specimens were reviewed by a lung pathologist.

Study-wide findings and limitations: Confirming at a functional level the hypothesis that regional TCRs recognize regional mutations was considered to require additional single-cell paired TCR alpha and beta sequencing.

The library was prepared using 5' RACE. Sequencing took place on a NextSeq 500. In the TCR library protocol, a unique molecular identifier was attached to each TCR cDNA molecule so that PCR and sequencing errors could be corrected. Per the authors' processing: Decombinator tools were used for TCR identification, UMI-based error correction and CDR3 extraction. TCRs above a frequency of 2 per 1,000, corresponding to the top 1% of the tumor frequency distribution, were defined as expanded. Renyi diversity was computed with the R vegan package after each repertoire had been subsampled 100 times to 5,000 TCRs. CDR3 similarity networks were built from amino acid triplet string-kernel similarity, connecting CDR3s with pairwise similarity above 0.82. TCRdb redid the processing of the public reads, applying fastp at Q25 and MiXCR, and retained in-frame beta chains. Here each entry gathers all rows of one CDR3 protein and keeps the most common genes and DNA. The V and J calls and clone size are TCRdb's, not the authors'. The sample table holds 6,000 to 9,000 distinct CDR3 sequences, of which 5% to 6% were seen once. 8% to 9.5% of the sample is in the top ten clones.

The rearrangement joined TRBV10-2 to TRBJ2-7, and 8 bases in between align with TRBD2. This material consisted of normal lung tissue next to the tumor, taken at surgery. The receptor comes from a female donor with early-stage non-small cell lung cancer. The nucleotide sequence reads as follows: TGCGCCAGCAGTGAGCTGCCAGCGGGAGTCTACGAGCAGTACTTC. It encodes CASSELPAGVYEQYF.